Below are 29 T cell receptor beta chains sequenced from a single sample in a study of blood T cell repertoires in COVID-19. Data came from immunoSEQ multiplex PCR; TCRdb stores just in-frame clones and leaves some out. The sample has some 120,000 clones, 80% to 90% seen once; the top ten hold 9.5% to 15%. Sequenced input: peripheral blood. The receptors originated from a human donor in a cohort sampled during active COVID-19.

The rearrangement links TRBV4-1 to TRBJ2-2; D perhaps matches TRBD2 (5 bases). V shed 1 base and J shed 5 bases, with 8 bases lying between them. This CDR3 spans 14 amino acids. The germline V gene encodes CDR1 MGHRA and CDR2 YSYEKL. CDR3 region: CASSQVGGTGELFF. The DNA of the CDR3 is TGCGCCAGCAGCCAAGTAGGAGGTACCGGGGAGCTGTTTTTT.

The V and J genes are TRBV11-2 and TRBJ2-7, with 7 bases that match TRBD1. Germline-derived CDR1 and CDR2 are SGHAT and FQNNGV. CDR3 size: 14 residues. V shed 5 bases, J shed 5 bases, and the junction held 9 bases outside the gene matches. The CDR3 protein is CASSKSTGSDEQYF. The DNA of the CDR3 is TGTGCCAGCAGCAAATCGACAGGGTCGGACGAGCAGTACTTC.

Notes on this clone: Other DNA sequences within the sample encode an identical CDR3. The V call is TRBV6-5, the J call TRBJ2-1, with 7 bases aligning to TRBD2. V was pared by 5 bases and J by 1 base, with 2 bases of the junction left unmatched. Germline CDR1 and CDR2: MNHEY and SVGAGI. The CDR3 sequence is 14 residues long. CDR3 sequence (DNA): TGTGCCAGCAGTCGCGGGGGATCCTACAATGAGCAGTTCTTC. It is translated as CASSRGGSYNEQFF.

V is TRBV10-3 and J is TRBJ1-6, with D possibly being TRBD1 (5 bases). Germline CDR1 and CDR2: ENHRY and SYGVKD. The CDR3 loop spans 15 amino acids. The V end was cut by 0 bases, the J end by 10 bases, with 13 bases between. CDR3 region: CAISESGGAGSPLHF. The CDR3 DNA reads as TGTGCCATCAGTGAGTCAGGAGGGGCTGGCTCACCCCTCCACTTT.

The chain recombines TRBV10-2 with TRBJ1-1; no reliable D call. V gave up 8 bases and J gave up 1 base, with 11 bases separating them. Per germline, CDR1 WSHSY and CDR2 SAAADI. CDR3 length equals 13 residues. The CDR3, as DNA: TGCGCCAGCGTTGGTCCGGGGAACACTGAAGCTTTCTTT. The encoded protein is CASVGPGNTEAFF.

The rearrangement uses TRBV7-9 and TRBJ2-3; D is perhaps TRBD1 (6 bases). V dropped 7 bases and J dropped 0 bases, with 14 bases sitting between them. CDR1 and CDR2 from the germline V gene are SEHNR and FQNEAQ (reference sequence). CDR3 length equals 15 residues. CDR3 bases: TGTGCCAGCAACCCCGGGACAATAAGCACAGATACGCAGTATTTT. Its protein is CASNPGTISTDTQYF.

V usage is TRBV5-1 and J usage is TRBJ1-1, with a weak D call TRBD1 (5 bases). Germline V gene sequence: CDR1 SGHRS, CDR2 YFSETQ. The CDR3 consists of 13 residues. V was clipped by 0 bases and J by 4 bases, with 7 bases between them. CDR3: CASSLGQLTEAFF. DNA for the CDR3: TGCGCCAGCAGCTTGGGACAGCTCACTGAAGCTTTCTTT.

The chain employs TRBV6-5 and TRBJ1-3; 8 nucleotides match TRBD1. This CDR3 region has 14 residues. Trimming cost V 9 bases and J 4 bases; bases outside gene matches: 8. Germline loops: CDR1 MNHEY, CDR2 SVGAGI. The CDR3 DNA follows: TGTGCCAGTTCTCAGGGGGCAAGAGGAAACACCATATATTTT. Its protein product is CASSQGARGNTIYF.

This clone was found a few times. The J gene is TRBJ1-1, the V gene TRBV27, with 8 bases fitting TRBD1. The CDR3 is 15 residues long. Germline CDR1 reads MNHEY; CDR2 reads SMNVEV (reference sequence). Germline trimming cut 7 bases from V and 5 bases from J; bases unmatched to any gene: 12. The CDR3 coding sequence is TGTGCCAGCACTAGGAGGGGACAGGTGGGGACTGAAGCTTTCTTT. Its protein is CASTRRGQVGTEAFF.

This sequence joins TRBV6-2 or TRBV6-3 and TRBJ2-5; weak D call: TRBD1 (6 bases). The CDR3 is 14 amino acids. CDR1 and CDR2 (germline): MNHEY, SVGEGT. Deletions cut 5 bases from V and 5 bases from J, with 15 bases between. The CDR3 DNA reads TGTGCCAGCAGTCTCGACAGGTCGGAGGAGACCCAGTACTTC. Protein product: CASSLDRSEETQYF.

The gene calls are TRBV9 and TRBJ1-6; possibly TRBD1 for D (6 bases). The V and J ends lost 3 bases and 5 bases respectively, with 9 bases between them. There are 14 residues in the CDR3. CDR1 is SGDLS and CDR2 is YYNGEE in the germline V gene. The CDR3 region has the DNA TGTGCCAGCAGCGCCAGGGGCCATAATTCACCCCTCCACTTT. Translating gives CASSARGHNSPLHF.

The rearrangement links TRBV5-1 to TRBJ2-7, with a possible D match to TRBD1 (6 bases). Between the trimmed V and J ends, which lost 4 bases and 0 bases, there was a span of 8 bases. Germline CDR1 SGHRS, CDR2 YFSETQ. This CDR3 contains 13 residues. CDR3 coding DNA: TGCGCCAGCAGCGAGGACAGCTCCTACGAGCAGTACTTC. Protein product: CASSEDSSYEQYF.

V and J are TRBV5-1 and TRBJ1-2; TRBD1 agrees at 8 bases. Germline lookup yields CDR1 SGHRS and CDR2 YFSETQ. The J segment lost 3 bases and the V segment lost 4 bases, leaving 2 bases of the junction unmatched. The CDR3 runs to 13 residues. CDR3 residues: CASSQTGDYGYTF. CDR3 sequence (DNA): TGCGCCAGCAGCCAGACAGGGGACTATGGCTACACCTTC.

This clone was detected many times. This chain uses TRBV10-2 with TRBJ1-2; D is perhaps TRBD1 (6 bases). V was clipped by 2 bases and J by 1 base, with 14 bases between them. The CDR3 spans 16 residues. Per the germline V gene, CDR1 is WSHSY and CDR2 is SAAADI. The CDR3 protein is CASSEGPQDSNYGYTF. The DNA for the CDR3 is TGCGCCAGCAGTGAGGGACCCCAGGACAGTAACTATGGCTACACCTTC.

This clone was counted only a few times. This chain links TRBV6-5 with TRBJ1-2; 10 bases are a match to TRBD1. The CDR3 sequence is 15 residues long. J lost 2 bases, V lost 2 bases, and 2 bases had no gene match. CDR1 is MNHEY, CDR2 SVGAGI, per germline. CDR3 DNA sequence: TGTGCCAGCAGTTACGAGGGACAGGGGAACTATGGCTACACCTTC. Translated: CASSYEGQGNYGYTF.

The V gene is TRBV28, the J gene TRBJ2-1; TRBD2 agrees at 12 bases. This CDR3 region has 16 residues. Germline CDR1 is MDHEN and CDR2 is SYDVKM. J was trimmed by 4 bases and V by 5 bases; bases with no gene match: 6. The CDR3 region is CASSTTSGGPYNEQFF. In DNA form, the CDR3 reads TGTGCCAGCAGTACCACTAGCGGGGGGCCTTACAATGAGCAGTTCTTC.

The chain links TRBV5-7 to TRBJ1-3, with 11 bases fitting TRBD1. TRBV5-7 is treated as an ORF (open reading frame) with a function not yet certain. The CDR3 has 18 amino acids. V was clipped by 4 bases and J by 2 bases; unmatched bases: 11. CDR3 in amino acids: CASSEWTGGHSTGNTIYF. CDR3 sequence (DNA): TGTGCCAGCAGCGAATGGACAGGGGGCCACTCTACTGGAAACACCATATATTTT.

This clone has only one observation. The chain employs TRBV16 and TRBJ1-4; TRBD1 is a possible D gene (6 bases). Trimming cost V 4 bases and J 4 bases, with 13 bases left between them. This CDR3 contains 15 residues. The germline gives CDR1 KGHSY, CDR2 FQNENV. CDR3 region: CASSPRGLGNEKLFF. CDR3 DNA: TGTGCCAGCAGCCCGCGGGGGCTTGGTAATGAAAAACTGTTTTTT.

This chain uses TRBV19 with TRBJ2-7; D is perhaps TRBD2 (7 bases). The CDR3 sequence is 15 residues long. The V end lost 3 bases, the J end lost 2 bases, and 14 bases lay between the germline ends. Germline-derived CDR1 and CDR2 are LNHDA and SQIVND (reference sequence). In nucleotides, the CDR3 is TGTGCCAGTAGTATTAAGCAGGGGACTACCTACGAGCAGTACTTC. Translation: CASSIKQGTTYEQYF.

The chain uses TRBV15 and TRBJ2-3, with D unresolved. V shed 11 bases and J shed 0 bases, with 6 bases lying between them. The CDR3 is 11 amino acids. From germline, CDR1 is LNHNV and CDR2 YYDKDF (reference sequence). CDR3 in DNA: TGTGCCTCTAGTAGCACAGATACGCAGTATTTT. It encodes CASSSTDTQYF.

The rearrangement uses TRBV23-1 and TRBJ2-7; a weak D match, TRBD1 (5 bases). TRBV23-1 is an open reading frame whose function is uncertain. The CDR3 has 16 amino acids. V was clipped by 0 bases and J by 2 bases, with 14 bases between them. The CDR3 loop reads CASSQSGMTAAYEQYF. CDR3 coding DNA: TGCGCCAGCAGTCAATCGGGAATGACAGCAGCCTACGAGCAGTACTTC.

The V and J genes are TRBV7-2 and TRBJ1-1; D may be TRBD1 (6 bases). CDR1 is SGHTA, CDR2 FQGNSA, per germline. Trimming took 2 bases from V and 1 from J, leaving 8 bases between them. The length of the CDR3 is 14 residues. The CDR3 sequence: CASSLSRGNTEAFF. Here the CDR3 DNA reads TGTGCCAGCAGCTTAAGCAGGGGGAACACTGAAGCTTTCTTT.

The CDR3 sequence: CSASKTGGNSAIYF. CDR3 bases: TGCAGTGCTAGTAAGACAGGGGGCAATTCGGCCATATATTTT. This chain uses TRBV20-1 with TRBJ1-3, with 10 bases lining up with TRBD1. From germline, CDR1 is DFQATT and CDR2 SNEGSKA (reference sequence). CDR3 size: 14 residues. Germline trimming cut 3 bases from V and 11 bases from J; bases unmatched to any gene: 10.

The CDR3 loop is CACGTGSSNSPLHF. CDR3 coding DNA: TGTGCCTGCGGAACAGGGTCGAGTAATTCACCCCTCCACTTT. The V gene is TRBV30, the J gene TRBJ1-6; tentative D call: TRBD1 (6 bases). CDR1 and CDR2 (germline): GTSNPN, SVGIG (reference sequence). The CDR3 has 14 residues. The ends were cut back, 6 bases at V and 6 bases at J, with 15 bases in the middle.

The V gene is TRBV15, the J gene TRBJ1-2; unclear D gene. CDR1 is LNHNV, CDR2 YYDKDF, per germline (reference sequence). Trimming took 5 bases from V and 4 from J, leaving 17 bases between them. This CDR3 comprises 15 residues. DNA of the CDR3: TGTGCCACCAGCCTTGGTTCGACATCGCTCTATGGCTACACCTTC. Amino acid sequence: CATSLGSTSLYGYTF.

The rearrangement joins TRBV25-1 to TRBJ1-4; tentative D call: TRBD1 (5 bases). CDR1 and CDR2 (germline): MGHDK, SYGVNS. CDR3 size: 12 residues. Between the trimmed V and J ends, which lost 5 bases and 10 bases, there was a span of 11 bases. CDR3 sequence (DNA): TGTGCCAGCAGTCCAAGACAGCGAAAACTGTTTTTT. It encodes CASSPRQRKLFF. Filled out from reference TRBV25-1 and TRBJ1-4, the complete variable domain reads EADIYQTPRYLVIGTGKKITLECSQTMGHDKMYWYQQDPGMELHLIHYSYGVNSTEKGDLSSESTVSRIRTEHFPLTLESARPSHTSQYLCASSPRQRKLFFGSGTQLSVL.

The V call is TRBV5-1, the J call TRBJ2-1; maybe TRBD2 (5 bases). Germline V CDR1 and CDR2: SGHRS, YFSETQ. There are 16 residues in the CDR3. The V gene lost 4 bases and the J gene lost 7 bases, with 21 bases spanning the gap. CDR3 region: CASSGVPGTWGNEQFF. The CDR3 DNA reads as TGCGCCAGCAGCGGAGTCCCGGGAACCTGGGGTAATGAGCAGTTCTTC.

V usage is TRBV19 and J usage is TRBJ1-1; D remains ambiguous. CDR1 and CDR2 (germline): LNHDA, SQIVND (reference sequence). CDR3 length equals 12 residues. V was cut by 3 bases and J by 4 bases, with 6 bases left in between. The CDR3 region has the DNA TGTGCCAGTAGTATTGGGAGCACTGAAGCTTTCTTT. Its protein product is CASSIGSTEAFF. The entire variable domain, with the rest obtained from reference TRBV19 and TRBJ1-1, is as follows: DGGITQSPKYLFRKEGQNVTLSCEQNLNHDAMYWYRQDPGQGLRLIYYSQIVNDFQKGDIAEGYSVSREKKESFPLTVTSAQKNPTAFYLCASSIGSTEAFFGQGTRLTVV.

With regard to this clone: This CDR3 is also generated by other DNA sequences in the sample. V gene TRBV5-1 combines with J gene TRBJ2-5; D ambiguous. Germline CDR1 is SGHRS and CDR2 is YFSETQ. The V gene lost 0 bases and the J gene lost 4 bases, with 10 bases spanning the gap. There are 14 residues in the CDR3. The CDR3 here is CASSLGQLGETQYF. CDR3 DNA sequence: TGCGCCAGCAGCTTGGGACAATTAGGAGAGACCCAGTACTTC.